This T cell receptor beta chain stems from a study of human T cells and chemical hapten exposure. Overall study: The study traced per-sample TCR yield variation mainly to small differences in pooled library volumes.

Time point meaning: healthy volunteer bleed at 6 weeks. RNA extraction used unfractionated whole blood as the source of total RNA. The library labeled individual cDNA molecules by adding unique molecular identifiers to them. In the authors' methods: Sample TCR counts, which ranged from 23,224 to 690,600, had a median of about 100,000. TCRdb passed the RACE reads through MiXCR, listing each CDR3 protein once. The V and J calls were determined by TCRdb, not by the authors. The sample gives tens of thousands of distinct CDR3 sequences, approximately 5% of which show up once; 9.5% to 15% is in the top ten. Findings of the study overall: Those TCRs sitting above 1 in 1000 frequency stayed the same with DPC sensitization.

The germline V and J ends were trimmed by 4 bases and 0 bases, with 15 bases remaining between them. Looked up from germline, CDR1 is MGHRA and CDR2 is YSYEKL. The CDR3 contains 17 residues. This clonotype was seen ten or more times. Antigen unknown. The clonotype comes from a human donor in good health. Some clones in this sample may be carry-over from other donors' samples. Sequenced input: whole blood. The chain recombines TRBV4-1 with TRBJ1-4; D gene uncertain. This chain's CDR3 is CASSPRKIRATNEKLFF. The CDR3 DNA reads TGCGCCAGCAGCCCCCGGAAGATTCGAGCAACTAATGAAAAACTGTTTTTT.